Following are 19 T cell receptor beta chains from one sample sequenced in a study of T cell repertoires in cytomegalovirus infection. What these receptors recognize is not known. One entry per CDR3 protein results from TCRdb running MiXCR on the reads. The sample has 200,000 to 250,000 distinct CDR3 sequences, 35% to 40% seen once. The sequencing here drew on CD8+ T cells from cultured PBMCs, taken from culture after CMV antigen stimulation. These receptors originate from a human donor in good health (CMV status not recorded). Some clones in this sample may be carry-over from other donors' samples.

This rearrangement joins TRBV27 to TRBJ2-2; 14 nucleotides agree with TRBD2. The CDR3 is 15 residues long. Germline lookup yields CDR1 MNHEY and CDR2 SMNVEV (reference sequence). J lost 7 bases, V lost 7 bases, and 5 bases had no gene match. The CDR3 DNA sequence: TGTGCCAGCACTTCTGGGACTAGCGGGAGCGGGGAGCTGTTTTTT. Residues: CASTSGTSGSGELFF.

The rearrangement links TRBV7-3 to TRBJ2-2; no clear D gene. This CDR3 comprises 13 residues. The V end lost 5 bases, the J end lost 3 bases, and 7 bases lay between the germline ends. Germline-derived CDR1 and CDR2 are SGHTA and FQGTGA. The CDR3 spells CASSHLDTGELFF. In DNA form, the CDR3 reads TGTGCCAGCAGCCACTTGGACACCGGGGAGCTGTTTTTT.

The table lists this clonotype with a few counts. In nucleotides, the CDR3 is TGTGCCATCAGGACTGAGGGCTCCTACGAGCAGTACTTC. Its translation is CAIRTEGSYEQYF. The chain recombines TRBV10-3 with TRBJ2-7; D may be TRBD2 (5 bases). There are 13 residues in the CDR3. In germline, CDR1 is ENHRY, CDR2 SYGVKD. V was trimmed by 6 bases and J by 0 bases, leaving 9 bases between them.

This clonotype showed up many times. This rearrangement joins TRBV7-8 to TRBJ2-5; 10 bases line up with TRBD2. The CDR3 totals 17 residues. Germline assignment: CDR1 SGHVS and CDR2 FQNEAQ. The V and J ends lost 1 base and 4 bases, in that order; junction bases with no gene match: 9. CDR3 nucleotides: TGTGCCAGCAGCTTAGGGTCTAGCGGGAGAGGGGGAGAGACCCAGTACTTC. Encoded protein: CASSLGSSGRGGETQYF.

The chain recombines TRBV5-3 with TRBJ1-1, with D possibly TRBD1 on 5 matching bases. TRBV5-3 is reported as an ORF; its role is uncertain. V was trimmed by 8 bases and J by 6 bases, leaving 14 bases between them. The CDR3 is 12 amino acids. Here the CDR3 reads CASSGEGSEAFF. The CDR3 DNA is TGTGCCAGCAGCGGGGAGGGGTCTGAAGCTTTCTTT.

This clonotype has only a few counts. This chain connects TRBV7-4 to TRBJ2-7; weak D call: TRBD1 (5 bases). Germline assignment: CDR1 SGHVT and CDR2 SQSDAQ. The CDR3 length is 15 residues. Trimming pared 5 bases from V and 1 base from J, leaving 15 bases between. The CDR3 region is CASSPLGRQSYEQYF. The CDR3 region has the DNA TGTGCCAGCAGCCCGCTAGGACGACAGTCCTACGAGCAGTACTTC.

J is TRBJ2-3 and V is TRBV12-3 or TRBV12-4; TRBD2 is a possible D gene (5 bases). The V and J ends lost 3 bases and 8 bases respectively, with 6 bases between them. The CDR3 covers 11 residues. The CDR3 spells CASSLAGTQYF. The CDR3 DNA is TGTGCCAGCAGTTTGGCGGGTACGCAGTATTTT.

The J gene is TRBJ2-1, the V gene TRBV20-1, with 8 positions matching TRBD1. Germline CDR1 reads DFQATT; CDR2 reads SNEGSKA (reference sequence). The CDR3 totals 13 residues. Losses at the gene ends were 7 bases for V and 4 bases for J; bases not matched to a gene: 6. The DNA of the CDR3 is TGCAGTGAAGGGGACAGGTATTACAATGAGCAGTTCTTC. Its translation: CSEGDRYYNEQFF.

A few counts support this clonotype. The rearrangement joins TRBV2 to TRBJ2-2; no clear D gene. V lost 3 bases and J lost 1, with 9 bases in between. The CDR3 spans 15 residues. The germline CDR1 and CDR2 sequences are SNHLY and FYNNEI. As DNA, the CDR3 is TGTGCCAGCAGTGATCGGAGCGAGAACACCGGGGAGCTGTTTTTT. Protein: CASSDRSENTGELFF.

There are a few counts of this clonotype. The CDR3 sequence: CASSQQGPSSYEQYF. As DNA, the CDR3 is TGCGCCAGCAGCCAACAGGGGCCCAGCTCCTACGAGCAGTACTTC. The chain employs TRBV4-1 and TRBJ2-7; maybe TRBD1 (6 bases). Germline values: CDR1 MGHRA, CDR2 YSYEKL. V lost 2 bases and J lost 0, with 11 bases in between. The CDR3 length is 15 residues.

This clonotype was seen a few times. This rearrangement joins TRBV15 to TRBJ2-1; a possible D gene is TRBD2 (5 bases). The germline V gene encodes CDR1 LNHNV and CDR2 YYDKDF (reference sequence). CDR3 length: 16 amino acids. The V and J ends lost 1 base and 9 bases respectively, with 19 bases between them. CDR3: CATSRVPAEGTREQFF. The CDR3 DNA sequence: TGTGCCACCAGCAGAGTTCCCGCCGAGGGCACTCGTGAGCAGTTCTTC.

This clonotype was counted at least ten times. The chain links TRBV7-2 to TRBJ2-3, with D perhaps matching TRBD2 (6 bases). The V gene lost 1 base and the J gene lost 6 bases, with 11 bases spanning the gap. CDR3 length equals 14 residues. CDR1 SGHTA and CDR2 FQGNSA come from the germline V gene. CDR3 region: CASSLVGGKDTQYF. The DNA for the CDR3 is TGTGCCAGCAGCTTAGTGGGGGGAAAGGATACGCAGTATTTT.

This clonotype has a handful of counts. The rearrangement uses TRBV10-3 and TRBJ2-2; 8 bases are a match to TRBD2. V trimming: 3 bases; J trimming: 4 bases; junction bases outside the gene matches: 7. The length of the CDR3 is 16 residues. Germline CDR1 is ENHRY and CDR2 is SYGVKD. The CDR3 region is CAISDPTSVITGELFF. The CDR3 bases are TGTGCCATCAGTGACCCGACTAGCGTTATCACCGGGGAGCTGTTTTTT.

The chain joins TRBV2 to TRBJ1-2, with 7 bases lining up with TRBD1. The CDR3 runs to 15 residues. Germline V CDR1 and CDR2: SNHLY, FYNNEI. Losses at the gene ends were 6 bases for V and 4 bases for J; bases not matched to a gene: 11. CDR3 DNA sequence: TGTGCCAGCAGGGCCCTACAGGGGTCGGCCTATGGCTACACCTTC. It encodes CASRALQGSAYGYTF.

The V gene is TRBV27, the J gene TRBJ2-1; 9 nucleotides line up with TRBD1. Germline V gene data show CDR1 as MNHEY and CDR2 as SMNVEV (reference sequence). The CDR3 totals 15 residues. V lost 7 bases and J lost 3; bases outside the gene matches: 7. The CDR3 bases are TGTGCCAGCAAAAGGACGGGACAGGGCTACAATGAGCAGTTCTTC. As protein: CASKRTGQGYNEQFF.

This clonotype was detected only once. The chain has TRBV25-1 and TRBJ2-1; weak D call: TRBD2 (5 bases). Trimming removed 7 bases at V and 7 bases at J, with 17 bases between. Germline V gene lookup returns CDR1 MGHDK and CDR2 SYGVNS. The CDR3 has 14 amino acids. CDR3 sequence reads: CASNSGLARNEQFF. For the CDR3, the DNA is TGTGCCAGCAACTCTGGGCTAGCTAGGAATGAGCAGTTCTTC.

The chain has TRBV5-6 and TRBJ2-1, with TRBD2 identical over 13 bases. Germline trimming cut 0 bases from V and 9 bases from J; bases unmatched to any gene: 15. This CDR3 region has 19 residues. CDR1 is SGHDT and CDR2 is YYEEEE in the germline V gene. The CDR3 loop reads CASSLDGGELAGGVGEQFF. The DNA for the CDR3 is TGTGCCAGCAGCTTGGATGGAGGAGAACTAGCGGGGGGGGTTGGTGAGCAGTTCTTC. The entire variable domain, with the rest obtained from reference TRBV5-6 and TRBJ2-1, is as follows: DAGVTQSPTHLIKTRGQQVTLRCSPKSGHDTVSWYQQALGQGPQFIFQYYEEEERQRGNFPDRFSGHQFPNYSSELNVNALLLGDSALYLCASSLDGGELAGGVGEQFFGPGTRLTVL.

The CDR3 loop reads CAISELAGESYNEQFF. The CDR3 DNA reads TGTGCCATCAGTGAACTAGCGGGGGAGTCCTACAATGAGCAGTTCTTC. V gene TRBV10-3 combines with J gene TRBJ2-1; 11 nucleotides match TRBD2. Trimming took 3 bases from V and 1 from J; bases not matched to a gene: 2. The germline V gene encodes CDR1 ENHRY and CDR2 SYGVKD. The CDR3 loop spans 16 amino acids.

The chain combines TRBV7-8 with TRBJ2-3; 8 positions match TRBD2. The CDR3 runs to 17 residues. The germline gives CDR1 SGHVS, CDR2 FQNEAQ. J lost 6 bases, V lost 0 bases, and 11 bases had no gene match. The CDR3 region is CASSLALAGGVEDTQYF. The CDR3 DNA is TGTGCCAGCAGCTTAGCCCTGGCGGGAGGCGTAGAGGATACGCAGTATTTT.